This TCR beta chain was sequenced for a study of T-cell reconstitution after alpha-beta-depleted transplantation in children. This clonotype was detected only a few times. CDR1 is SGDLS and CDR2 is YYNGEE in the germline V gene. The CDR3 contains 16 residues. Germline trimming cut 6 bases from V and 2 bases from J; bases unmatched to any gene: 10. Unique molecular identifiers were incorporated when the TCRbeta library was constructed. From the PCR reads, TCRdb called clonotypes with MiXCR, one entry per CDR3 protein. The sample carries about 540,000 distinct CDR3 sequences, about a sixth recorded once.

The chain recombines TRBV9 with TRBJ2-2; 7 bases map to TRBD2. Material: PBMCs from the stem cell graft donor, obtained from the stem cell graft. This receptor was identified in a human donor who donated a stem cell graft to a child with acute lymphoblastic leukemia. The CDR3 bases are TGTGCCAGCAACGGACTAGGAGGTGTTAACACCGGGGAGCTGTTTTTT. It yields the protein CASNGLGGVNTGELFF. Full variable domain (remainder filled in from reference TRBV9 and TRBJ2-2): DSGVTQTPKHLITATGQRVTLRCSPRSGDLSVYWYQQSLDQGLQFLIQYYNGEERAKGNILERFSAQQFPDLHSELNLSSLELGDSALYFCASNGLGGVNTGELFFGEGSRLTVL.